The TCR beta chain described here comes from a study of T cell responses to AZD1222 COVID-19 vaccine. General study findings and limits: Nearly half of the spike-specific TCRs reportedly recognize variant regions that carry no mutations. The sample set comprised mostly white British donors with more females, and clonal diversity was possibly underestimated. Among AZD1222 vaccinees, only 5 to 7 were seropositive at baseline.

The protocol was immunoSEQ multiplex PCR, while the TCRdb copy is restricted to in-frame clones and leaves out a portion. This table holds about 140,000 clones, about 90% found once. Remarks on this clone: Its specificity is unknown.

The source material was peripheral blood, sampled 28 days after the second dose of the MenACWY control vaccine. The receptor comes from an adult who received the MenACWY meningococcal vaccine as a control.

This chain's CDR3 is CASRRDRAGEQYF. The CDR3 DNA is TGTGCCAGCAGGCGCGACAGGGCCGGGGAGCAGTACTTC. The V call is TRBV12-3 or TRBV12-4, the J call TRBJ2-7; 7 nucleotides line up with TRBD1. V shed 6 bases and J 7 bases; nucleotides not matched to a gene: 9. CDR3 length: 13 amino acids.